The present T cell receptor beta chain was sequenced within a study of T cell responses to AZD1222 COVID-19 vaccine (dated by TCRdb to the early 2020s). For the study in its entirety: AZD1222 recipients whose second dose came at about 4 weeks and those whose second dose came at about 12 weeks were combined into one group, since spike-specific TCR depth and breadth did not differ between the two schedules. A total of 240 or so trial participants underwent TCR sequencing, of whom about 200 had received two doses of AZD1222 and about 26 had received two doses of the MenACWY control vaccine. Trial participants were enrolled by age into 18-55, 56-69 and 70-plus year subgroups, with around 140, 26 and 57 TCR-sequenced participants respectively.

The CDR3 regions of human TCRbeta chains were analyzed by immunosequencing. Processing in the source paper ran as follows. TCRs in the repertoires were matched against a reference library of SARS-CoV-2-specific TCRs that had been generated with the MIRA antigen-specificity platform. Breadth was defined as the fraction of unique TCRs that were SARS-CoV-2-associated, and depth was defined as the fraction of total T cells that were SARS-CoV-2-associated. Each spike-specific TCR was assigned to its reactive spike region and to a CD4 or CD8 class using the MIRA data. Log10-transformed breadth and depth values were compared by one-way ANOVA with Sidak's multiple comparisons tests. TCRdb took this table from immuneACCESS and kept in-frame rearrangements with V and J called. Such tables lack part of the clones; where checked against another copy, unresolved V genes explain under half of the gap, and the rest is unexplained. V, J and clone size were drawn from that table, and D and trimming were deduced from the DNA. The sample profile shows around 120,000 clones; approximately 85% of them were found once. The ten largest clones take up about 1.6% of the sample.

General conclusions and limits of the study: The whole spike protein was spanned by vaccine-associated CD4 TCRs, and dominant responses were seen in regions 160-218 and 743-854. The 56-69-year group was small, and its depth increase did not reach significance, likely because of low power. Because no samples from the day 14 peak response were available, repertoires could be characterized only after the peak T cell response. Most participants were white British and females outnumbered males, and the authors suggested that clonal diversity may have been underestimated. Spike-specific TCR breadth and depth rose significantly after two AZD1222 doses compared with day 0 and with MenACWY recipients. Reportedly, close to half of the unique spike-specific TCRs recognized epitopes lying outside the regions that are mutated in the B.1.351 and B.1.1.7 variants. Conclusions about previously exposed vaccinees were limited because only six AZD1222 recipients were SARS-CoV-2 seropositive at baseline.

Interpreted using the paper, the time point label stands for: baseline before first vaccination. The vaccinee samples were drawn from two UK trials, COV001 and COV002, one of which was a single-blind randomized controlled phase 2/3 trial testing AZD1222 (ChAdOx1 nCoV-19) in healthy adults. For TCRbeta chain sequencing, PBMC samples were collected from trial participants at day 0 and at day 28 after the second dose. About this clone: Its antigen remains undetermined. One base away there is no much larger clone; base qualities are not given.

Trimming takes 5 bases off V and 0 bases off J; junction bases not matched to a gene: 3. Spanning cysteine to phenylalanine, the CDR3 consists of 14 amino acids. Solely the CDR3 DNA is kept, with 42 bases framed from the first base. The germline V gene specifies SGHTA as CDR1 and FQGTGA as CDR2. The sequences come from peripheral blood, collected on day 0 of AZD1222 vaccination. The rearranged chain carries TRBV7-3 and TRBJ1-1; TRBD1 matches 7 bases in the middle. This clonotype was obtained from an adult in good health. The DNA sequence follows: TGTGCCAGCAGCCACAGGGGACTGAACACTGAAGCTTTCTTT. Its protein reads: CASSHRGLNTEAFF.